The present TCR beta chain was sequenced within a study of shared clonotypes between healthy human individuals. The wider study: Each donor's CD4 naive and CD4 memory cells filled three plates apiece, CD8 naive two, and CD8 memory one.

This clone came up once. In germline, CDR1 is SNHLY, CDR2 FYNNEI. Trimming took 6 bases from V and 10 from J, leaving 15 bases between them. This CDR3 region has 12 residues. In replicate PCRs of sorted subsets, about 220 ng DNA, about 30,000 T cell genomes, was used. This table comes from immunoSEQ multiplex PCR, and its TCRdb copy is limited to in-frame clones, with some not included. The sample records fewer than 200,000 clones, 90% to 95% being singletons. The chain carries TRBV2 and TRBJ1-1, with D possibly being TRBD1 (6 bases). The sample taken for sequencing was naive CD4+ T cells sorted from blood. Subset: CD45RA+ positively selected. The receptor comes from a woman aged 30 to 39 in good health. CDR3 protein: CASSRGQPRAFF. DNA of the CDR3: TGTGCCAGCAGCCGAGGACAGCCGAGAGCTTTCTTT. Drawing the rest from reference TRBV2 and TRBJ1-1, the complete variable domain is EPEVTQTPSHQVTQMGQEVILRCVPISNHLYFYWYRQILGQKVEFLVSFYNNEISEKSEIFDDQFSVERPDGSNFTLKIRSTKLEDSAMYFCASSRGQPRAFFGQGTRLTVV.